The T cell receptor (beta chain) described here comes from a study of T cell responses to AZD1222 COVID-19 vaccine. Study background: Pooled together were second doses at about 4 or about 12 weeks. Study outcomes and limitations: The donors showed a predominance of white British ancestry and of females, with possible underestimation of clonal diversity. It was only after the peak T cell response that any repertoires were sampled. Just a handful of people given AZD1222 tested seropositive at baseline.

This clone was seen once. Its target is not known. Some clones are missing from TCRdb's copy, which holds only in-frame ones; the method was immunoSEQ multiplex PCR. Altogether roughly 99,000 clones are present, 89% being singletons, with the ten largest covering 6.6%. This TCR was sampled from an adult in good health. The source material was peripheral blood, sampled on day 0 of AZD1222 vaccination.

The chain's CDR3 is CASSSWTGNTEAFF. Here the CDR3 DNA reads TGTGCCAGCAGCTCGTGGACAGGGAACACTGAAGCTTTCTTT. The chain combines TRBV5-4 with TRBJ1-1; TRBD1 aligns across 7 bases. Looked up from germline, CDR1 is SGHNT and CDR2 is YYREEE (reference sequence). This CDR3 contains 14 residues. The V gene end was trimmed by 3 bases and the J gene end by 1 base; junction bases not matched to a gene: 3.